This paragraph covers one TCR beta chain sequence. What it binds is unknown. These data originate in a study of PD-1 blockade in classical Hodgkin lymphoma. Assay: immunoSEQ multiplex PCR; the TCRdb copy retains only in-frame clones and omits some. The sample lists over 11,000 clones, 60% to 80% occurring once. Autologous stem cell transplantation was followed by relapse in every patient, and brentuximab vedotin exposure varied. The V end lost 5 bases, the J end lost 0 bases, and 22 bases lay between the germline ends. The length of the CDR3 is 19 residues. Germline values: CDR1 LNHDA, CDR2 SQIVND (reference sequence). Regarding the study as a whole: CD4+ but not CD8+ TCR diversity rose significantly by C4D1.

The rearrangement joins TRBV19 to TRBJ1-4, with D uncertain. Here the sequenced sample was peripheral blood mononuclear cells (PBMCs), taken before the second cycle of nivolumab. This clonotype originated in a human donor with classical Hodgkin lymphoma. This CDR3 is CASSPKTLGRISTNEKLFF. CDR3 sequence (DNA): TGTGCCAGTAGTCCTAAAACCTTAGGGAGGATTTCAACTAATGAAAAACTGTTTTTT.